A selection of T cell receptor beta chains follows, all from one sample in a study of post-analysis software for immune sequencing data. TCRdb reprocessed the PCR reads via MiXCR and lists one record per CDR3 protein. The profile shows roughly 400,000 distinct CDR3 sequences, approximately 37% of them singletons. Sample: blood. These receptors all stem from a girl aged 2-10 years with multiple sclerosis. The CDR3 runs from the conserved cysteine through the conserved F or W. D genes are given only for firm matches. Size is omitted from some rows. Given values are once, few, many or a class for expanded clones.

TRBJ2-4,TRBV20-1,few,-,TGCAGTGCGATTGACTCGAAGGGAAACATTCAGTACTTC,CSAIDSKGNIQYF
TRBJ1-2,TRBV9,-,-,TGTGCCAGCAGCCCACAGGTTCTTAACTATGGCTACACCTTC,CASSPQVLNYGYTF
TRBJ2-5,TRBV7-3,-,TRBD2,TGTGCCAGCAGCTTGGGACTAGCACGGGGGGGAGAAGAGACCCAGTACTTC,CASSLGLARGGEETQYF
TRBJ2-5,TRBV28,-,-,TGTGCCAGCAGTGAACAGGGACGGAGCGAGACCCAGTACTTC,CASSEQGRSETQYF
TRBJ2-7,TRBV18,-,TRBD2,TGTGCCAGCTCACCCGAGACTAGCGGGGGTTACTACGAGCAGTACTTC,CASSPETSGGYYEQYF
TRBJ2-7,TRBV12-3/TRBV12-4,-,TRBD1,TGTGCCAGCGCCGGACAGGGTTACGAGCAGTACTTC,CASAGQGYEQYF
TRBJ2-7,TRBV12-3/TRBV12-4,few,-,TGTGCCAGCAGCATACCCCGGAAGGGGTTCAACGAGCAGTACTTC,CASSIPRKGFNEQYF
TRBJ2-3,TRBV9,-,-,TGTGCCAGCAGCTACTTTGCTGGGGACGATACGCAGTATTTT,CASSYFAGDDTQYF
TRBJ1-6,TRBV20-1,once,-,TGCAGTGCTAAGCGGCGGGGACCCCTCCACTTT,CSAKRRGPLHF
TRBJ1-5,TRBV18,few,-,TGTGCCAGCTCACCTTCGACACCTAATCAGCCCCAGCATTTT,CASSPSTPNQPQHF
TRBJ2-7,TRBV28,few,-,TGTGCCAGCAGCATACAGAACCCCCCCTACGAGCAGTACTTC,CASSIQNPPYEQYF
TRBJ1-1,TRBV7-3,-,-,TGTGCCAGCAGCTTAATATCCGGGGGGAAAGCTTTCTTT,CASSLISGGKAFF
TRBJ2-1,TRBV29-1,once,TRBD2,TGCAGCGTGGATCTTGCAGGGCTAGCGGAAGCAATCTACAATGAGCAGTTCTTC,CSVDLAGLAEAIYNEQFF
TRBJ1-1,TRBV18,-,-,TGTGCCAGCTCAGCCAAGATGAACACTGAAGCTTTCTTT,CASSAKMNTEAFF
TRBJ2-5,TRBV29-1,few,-,TGCAGCGTTACGGCGGGAGAGACCCAGTACTTC,CSVTAGETQYF
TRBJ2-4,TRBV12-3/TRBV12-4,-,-,TGTGCCAGCAGTTTGGGGGGGCTGGCCAAAAACATTCAGTACTTC,CASSLGGLAKNIQYF
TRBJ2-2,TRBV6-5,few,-,TGTGCCAGCAGACAAAATCGGGAGAACACCGGGGAGCTGTTTTTT,CASRQNRENTGELFF
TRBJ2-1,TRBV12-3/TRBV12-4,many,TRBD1,TGTGCCAGCAGCCTCGGGACAGGCCTCTACAATGAGCAGTTCTTC,CASSLGTGLYNEQFF
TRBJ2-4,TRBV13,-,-,TGTGCCAGCAGCCCAGGACAGAATATACTGTACTTC,CASSPGQNILYF
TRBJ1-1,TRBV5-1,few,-,TGCGCCAGCAGCTTGGTTAGGAACCCAAACACTGAAGCTTTCTTT,CASSLVRNPNTEAFF
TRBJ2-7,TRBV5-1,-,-,TGCGCCAGCAGCTTGTCTACCGGAACAAACGCCTACGAGCAGTACTTC,CASSLSTGTNAYEQYF
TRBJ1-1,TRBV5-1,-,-,TGCGCCAGCAGAATAGGGGAGAACACTGAAGCTTTCTTT,CASRIGENTEAFF
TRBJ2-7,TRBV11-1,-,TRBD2,TGTGCCAGCAGCCTGAGGACTAGCGGGGGGTACGAGCAGTACTTC,CASSLRTSGGYEQYF
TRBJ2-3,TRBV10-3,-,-,TGTGCCATCAGTGGGGGGTTAGGGGGGAGCACGGCAGATACGCAGTATTTT,CAISGGLGGSTADTQYF
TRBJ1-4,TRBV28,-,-,TGTGCCACCACGCAGCTTGCAACTAATGAAAAACTGTTTTTT,CATTQLATNEKLFF
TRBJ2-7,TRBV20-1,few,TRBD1,TGCAGTGCTAGAATGGGCAGGGGGCGCTCATTTTCCGAGCAGTACTTC,CSARMGRGRSFSEQYF
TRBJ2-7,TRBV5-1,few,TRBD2,TGCGCCAGCAAATGGCTAGCGGGAGGCCCTGCCTACGAGCAGTACTTC,CASKWLAGGPAYEQYF
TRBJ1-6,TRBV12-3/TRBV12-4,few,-,TGTGCCAGCAGTCCCAACCGGGAGAATTCACCCCTCCACTTT,CASSPNRENSPLHF
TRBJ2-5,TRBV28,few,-,TGTGCCAGCAGTTTATATCTGGGAGAGACCCAGTACTTC,CASSLYLGETQYF
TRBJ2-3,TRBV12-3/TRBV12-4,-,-,TGTGCCAGCAGCGGCGGGACAACCACAGATACGCAGTATTTT,CASSGGTTTDTQYF
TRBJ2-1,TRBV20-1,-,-,TGCAGTGCTAGTTTCGGGCCGTCCTACAATGAGCAGTTCTTC,CSASFGPSYNEQFF
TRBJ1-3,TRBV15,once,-,TGTGCCACCAGCAGGATGAGACGGTCCTCTGGAAACACCATATATTTT,CATSRMRRSSGNTIYF
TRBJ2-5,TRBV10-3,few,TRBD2,TGTGCCATCAGTGAGTCAACTGGCGGGGGAGAGACCCAGTACTTC,CAISESTGGGETQYF
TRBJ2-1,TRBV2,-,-,TGTGCCAGCAGTGTAACCGGGACCAGCAATGAGCAGTTCTTC,CASSVTGTSNEQFF
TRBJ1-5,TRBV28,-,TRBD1,TGTGCCAGCAGTTCCAGGGGGCGAGTCTTTGGGCAGCCCCAGCATTTT,CASSSRGRVFGQPQHF
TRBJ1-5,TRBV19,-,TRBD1,TGTGCCAGTAGTATGGGACAGCTCAATCAGCCCCAGCATTTT,CASSMGQLNQPQHF
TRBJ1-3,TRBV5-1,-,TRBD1,TGCGCCAGCAGCTTGGTCCCCGGGACAGGGGCTGGAAACACCATATATTTT,CASSLVPGTGAGNTIYF
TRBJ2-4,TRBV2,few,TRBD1,TGTGCCAGCAGGGGACAGGACATAGCCAAAAACATTCAGTACTTC,CASRGQDIAKNIQYF
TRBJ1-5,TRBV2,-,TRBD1,TGTGCCAGCATGGACCCCCACAGGGGCTACAATCAGCCCCAGCATTTT,CASMDPHRGYNQPQHF
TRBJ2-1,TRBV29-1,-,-,TGCAGCGTTGGACAGAGCTCCTACAATGAGCAGTTCTTC,CSVGQSSYNEQFF
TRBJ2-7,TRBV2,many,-,TGTGCCAGCAACCAGGGCTACGAGCAGTACTTC,CASNQGYEQYF
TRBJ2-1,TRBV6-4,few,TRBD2,TGTGCCAGCCGTTATAGCGCTAGCGGGAGGAATGAGCAGTTCTTC,CASRYSASGRNEQFF
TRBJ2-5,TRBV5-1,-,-,TGCGCCAGCAACCTCCGTAGCTTCCAAGAGACCCAGTACTTC,CASNLRSFQETQYF
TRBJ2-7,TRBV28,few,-,TGTGCCAGCACCACCACCTTGGGCTACGAGCAGTACTTC,CASTTTLGYEQYF
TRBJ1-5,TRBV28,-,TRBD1,TGTGCCAGCAGTCTGGACAGGTCCCCATGGAAATATAGCAATCAGCCCCAGCATTTT,CASSLDRSPWKYSNQPQHF
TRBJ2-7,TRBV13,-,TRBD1,TGTGCCAGCAGCCTCACACCAGGGGGCGGCTACGAGCAGTACTTC,CASSLTPGGGYEQYF
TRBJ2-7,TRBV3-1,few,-,TGTGCCAGCAGCCAAGATGCATCTGAGCAGTACTTC,CASSQDASEQYF
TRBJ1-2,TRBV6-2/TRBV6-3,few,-,TGTGCCAGCAGTTACTATGGGACCAACTATGGCTACACCTTC,CASSYYGTNYGYTF
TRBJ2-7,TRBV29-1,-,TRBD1,TGCAGCGCTCAGGGACAGCGCTACGAGCAGTACTTC,CSAQGQRYEQYF
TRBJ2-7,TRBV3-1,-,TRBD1,TGTGCCAGCAGCCAAAGGACAGGGCGAAGCGAGCAGTACTTC,CASSQRTGRSEQYF
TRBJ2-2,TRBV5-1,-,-,TGCGCCAGCCAAGAGAGTTCGGGTATCGGGGAGCTGTTTTTT,CASQESSGIGELFF
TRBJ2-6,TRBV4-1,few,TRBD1,TGCGCCAGCAGCCAAGGGATAATGGACAGGGAGGGGGCCAACGTCCTGACTTTC,CASSQGIMDREGANVLTF